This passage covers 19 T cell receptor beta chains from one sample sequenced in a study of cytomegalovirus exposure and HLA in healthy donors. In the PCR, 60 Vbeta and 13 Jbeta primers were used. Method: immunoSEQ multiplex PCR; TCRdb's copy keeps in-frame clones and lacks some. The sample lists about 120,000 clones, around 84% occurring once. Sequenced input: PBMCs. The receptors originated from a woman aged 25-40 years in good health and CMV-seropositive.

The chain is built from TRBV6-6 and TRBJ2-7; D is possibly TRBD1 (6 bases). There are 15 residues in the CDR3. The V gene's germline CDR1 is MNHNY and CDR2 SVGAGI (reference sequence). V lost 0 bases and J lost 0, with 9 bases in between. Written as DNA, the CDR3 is TGTGCCAGCAGTTACTCGAGGGGGAGCTCCTACGAGCAGTACTTC. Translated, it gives CASSYSRGSSYEQYF.

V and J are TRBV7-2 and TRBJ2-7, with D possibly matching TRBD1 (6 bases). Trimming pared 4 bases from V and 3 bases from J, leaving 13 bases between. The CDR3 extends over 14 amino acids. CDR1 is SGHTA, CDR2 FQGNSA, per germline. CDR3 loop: CASSYRGGDYEQYF. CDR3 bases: TGTGCCAGCAGCTATAGAGGGGGAGACTACGAGCAGTACTTC.

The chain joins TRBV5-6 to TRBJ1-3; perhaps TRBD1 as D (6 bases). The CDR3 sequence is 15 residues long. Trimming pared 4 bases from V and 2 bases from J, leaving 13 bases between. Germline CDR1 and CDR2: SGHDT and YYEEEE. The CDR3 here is CASSQYRDTGNTIYF. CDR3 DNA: TGTGCCAGCAGCCAGTACAGGGATACTGGAAACACCATATATTTT.

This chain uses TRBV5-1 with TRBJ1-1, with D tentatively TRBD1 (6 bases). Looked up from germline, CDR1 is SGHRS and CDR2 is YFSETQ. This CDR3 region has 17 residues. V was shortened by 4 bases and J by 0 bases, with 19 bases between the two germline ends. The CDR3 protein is CASSLFPQGSMNTEAFF. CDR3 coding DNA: TGCGCCAGCAGCCTCTTCCCGCAGGGGTCAATGAACACTGAAGCTTTCTTT.

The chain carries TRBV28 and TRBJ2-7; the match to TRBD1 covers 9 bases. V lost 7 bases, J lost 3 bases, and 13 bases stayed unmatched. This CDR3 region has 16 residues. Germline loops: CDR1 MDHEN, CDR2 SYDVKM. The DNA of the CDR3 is TGTGCCAGCATACCCAATGCCGGACAGGGGAACTACGAGCAGTACTTC. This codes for CASIPNAGQGNYEQYF. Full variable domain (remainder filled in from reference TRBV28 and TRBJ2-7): DVKVTQSSRYLVKRTGEKVFLECVQDMDHENMFWYRQDPGLGLRLIYFSYDVKMKEKGDIPEGYSVSREKKERFSLILESASTNQTSMYLCASIPNAGQGNYEQYFGPGTRLTVT.

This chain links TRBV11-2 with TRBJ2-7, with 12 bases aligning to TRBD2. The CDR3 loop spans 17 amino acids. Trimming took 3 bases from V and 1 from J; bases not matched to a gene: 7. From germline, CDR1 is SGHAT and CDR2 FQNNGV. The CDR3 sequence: CASSFRLAGVSSYEQYF. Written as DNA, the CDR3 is TGTGCCAGCAGCTTCCGACTAGCGGGGGTCTCTTCCTACGAGCAGTACTTC.

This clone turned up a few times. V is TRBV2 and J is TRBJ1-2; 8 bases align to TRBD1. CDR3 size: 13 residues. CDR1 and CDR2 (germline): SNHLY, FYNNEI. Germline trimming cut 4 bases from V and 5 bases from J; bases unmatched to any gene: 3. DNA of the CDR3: TGTGCCAGCAGTGGGGACAGGTTTTATGGCTACACCTTC. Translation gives CASSGDRFYGYTF. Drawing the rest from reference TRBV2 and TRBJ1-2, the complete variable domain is EPEVTQTPSHQVTQMGQEVILRCVPISNHLYFYWYRQILGQKVEFLVSFYNNEISEKSEIFDDQFSVERPDGSNFTLKIRSTKLEDSAMYFCASSGDRFYGYTFGSGTRLTVV.

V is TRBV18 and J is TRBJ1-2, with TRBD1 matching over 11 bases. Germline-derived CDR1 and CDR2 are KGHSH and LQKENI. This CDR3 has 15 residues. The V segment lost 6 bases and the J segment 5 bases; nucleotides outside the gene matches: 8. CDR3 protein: CASSRTGGQIYGYTF. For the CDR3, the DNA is TGTGCCAGCTCTCGGACAGGGGGCCAAATATATGGCTACACCTTC.

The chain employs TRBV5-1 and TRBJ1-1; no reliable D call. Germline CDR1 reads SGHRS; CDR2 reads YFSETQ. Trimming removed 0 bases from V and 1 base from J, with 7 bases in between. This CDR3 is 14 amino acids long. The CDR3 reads CASSLEYRNTEAFF. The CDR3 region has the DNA TGCGCCAGCAGCTTGGAATACAGGAACACTGAAGCTTTCTTT.

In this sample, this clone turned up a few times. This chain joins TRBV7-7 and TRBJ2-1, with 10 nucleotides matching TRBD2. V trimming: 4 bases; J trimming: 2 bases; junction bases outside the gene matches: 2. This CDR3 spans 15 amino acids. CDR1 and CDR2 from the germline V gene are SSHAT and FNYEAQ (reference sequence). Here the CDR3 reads CASSSGLAPYNEQFF. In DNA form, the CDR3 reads TGTGCCAGCAGCTCGGGACTAGCGCCCTACAATGAGCAGTTCTTC.

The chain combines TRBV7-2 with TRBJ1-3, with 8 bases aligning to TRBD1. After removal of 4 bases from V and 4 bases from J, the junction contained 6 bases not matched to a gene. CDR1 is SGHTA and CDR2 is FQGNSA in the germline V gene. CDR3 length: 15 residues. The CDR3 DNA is TGTGCCAGCAGCTCCACAGGGGGGCTGGGAAACACCATATATTTT. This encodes CASSSTGGLGNTIYF. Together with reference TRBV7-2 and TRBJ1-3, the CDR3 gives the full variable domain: GAGVSQSPSNKVTEKGKDVELRCDPISGHTALYWYRQSLGQGLEFLIYFQGNSAPDKSGLPSDRFSAERTGGSVSTLTIQRTQQEDSAVYLCASSSTGGLGNTIYFGEGSWLTVV.

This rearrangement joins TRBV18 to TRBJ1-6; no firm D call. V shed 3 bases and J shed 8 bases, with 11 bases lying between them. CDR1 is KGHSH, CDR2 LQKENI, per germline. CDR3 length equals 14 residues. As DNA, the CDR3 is TGTGCCAGCTCACCGGGAGCCGTTGATTCACCCCTCCACTTT. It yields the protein CASSPGAVDSPLHF.

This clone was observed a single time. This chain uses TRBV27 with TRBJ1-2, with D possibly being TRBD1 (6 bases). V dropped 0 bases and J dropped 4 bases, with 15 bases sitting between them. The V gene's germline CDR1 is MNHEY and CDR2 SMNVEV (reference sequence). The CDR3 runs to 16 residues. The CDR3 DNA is TGTGCCAGCAGTTTATCGTCGGGTGGACAGCTCTATGGCTACACCTTC. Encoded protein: CASSLSSGGQLYGYTF.

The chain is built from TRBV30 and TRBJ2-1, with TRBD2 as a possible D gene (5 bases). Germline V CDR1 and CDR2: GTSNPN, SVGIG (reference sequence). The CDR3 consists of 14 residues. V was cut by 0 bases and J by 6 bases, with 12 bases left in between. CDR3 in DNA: TGTGCCTGGAGTGTAGGAGCGGTTCGCAATGAGCAGTTCTTC. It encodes CAWSVGAVRNEQFF. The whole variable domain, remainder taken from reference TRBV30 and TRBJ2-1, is SQTIHQWPATLVQPVGSPLSLECTVEGTSNPNLYWYRQAAGRGLQLLFYSVGIGQISSEVPQNLSASRPQDRQFILSSKKLLLSDSGFYLCAWSVGAVRNEQFFGPGTRLTVL.

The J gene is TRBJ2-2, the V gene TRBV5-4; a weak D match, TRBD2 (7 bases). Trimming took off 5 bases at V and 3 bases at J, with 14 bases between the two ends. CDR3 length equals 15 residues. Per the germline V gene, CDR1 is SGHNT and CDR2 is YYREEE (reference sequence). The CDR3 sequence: CASSKGGGDTGELFF. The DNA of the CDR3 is TGTGCCAGCAGTAAGGGGGGGGGCGACACCGGGGAGCTGTTTTTT.

CDR3 DNA: TGTGCCAGCAGGCGCCCTAGGACAGGGATGGATGGCTACACCTTC. It translates to CASRRPRTGMDGYTF. The chain links TRBV28 to TRBJ1-2; 8 nucleotides match TRBD1. CDR1 is MDHEN, CDR2 SYDVKM, per germline. Unmatched junction bases numbered 12, after V lost 6 bases and J lost 6 bases. CDR3 size: 15 residues.

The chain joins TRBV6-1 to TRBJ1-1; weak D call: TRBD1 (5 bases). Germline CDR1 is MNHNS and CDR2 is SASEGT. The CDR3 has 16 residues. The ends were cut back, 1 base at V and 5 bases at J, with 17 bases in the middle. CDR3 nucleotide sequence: TGTGCCAGCAGTGAAGGGGGGGGAGGTGTCGGAACTGAAGCTTTCTTT. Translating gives CASSEGGGGVGTEAFF.

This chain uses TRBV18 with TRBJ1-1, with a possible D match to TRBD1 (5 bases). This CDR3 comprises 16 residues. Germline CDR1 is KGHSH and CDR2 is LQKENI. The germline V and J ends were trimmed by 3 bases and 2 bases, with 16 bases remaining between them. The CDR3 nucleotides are TGTGCCAGCTCACCGGCCCGGGGGGGTGGAAACACTGAAGCTTTCTTT. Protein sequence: CASSPARGGGNTEAFF.

The CDR3 is CASSPPGTDTQYF. CDR3 in DNA: TGTGCCAGTAGTCCCCCGGGCACAGATACGCAGTATTTT. The rearrangement links TRBV19 to TRBJ2-3; D ambiguous. Trimming removed 5 bases at V and 1 base at J, with 7 bases between. The CDR3 has 13 residues. Germline CDR1 LNHDA, CDR2 SQIVND (reference sequence).